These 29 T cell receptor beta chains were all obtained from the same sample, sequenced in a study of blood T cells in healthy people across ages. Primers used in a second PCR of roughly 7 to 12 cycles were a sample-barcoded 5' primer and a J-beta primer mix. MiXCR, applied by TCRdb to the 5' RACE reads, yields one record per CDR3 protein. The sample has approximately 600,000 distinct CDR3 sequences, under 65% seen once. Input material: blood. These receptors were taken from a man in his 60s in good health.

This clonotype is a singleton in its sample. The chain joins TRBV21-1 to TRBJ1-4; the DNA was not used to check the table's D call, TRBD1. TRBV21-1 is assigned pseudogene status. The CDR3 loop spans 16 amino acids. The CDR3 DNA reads TGTGCCAGCAGCAAAACGCCGGGACAGGGTAATGAAAAACTGTTTTTT. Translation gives CASSKTPGQGNEKLFF.

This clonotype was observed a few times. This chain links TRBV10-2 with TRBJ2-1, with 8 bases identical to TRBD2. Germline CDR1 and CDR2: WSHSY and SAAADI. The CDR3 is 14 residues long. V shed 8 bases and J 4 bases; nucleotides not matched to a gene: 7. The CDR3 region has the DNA TGCGCCAGCTCGTCTAGCGGGCGTTACAATGAGCAGTTCTTC. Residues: CASSSSGRYNEQFF.

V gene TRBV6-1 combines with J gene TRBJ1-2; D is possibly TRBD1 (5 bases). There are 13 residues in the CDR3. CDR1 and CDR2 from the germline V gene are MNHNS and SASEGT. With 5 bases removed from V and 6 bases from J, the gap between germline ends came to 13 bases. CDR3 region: CASSPSLGHGYTF. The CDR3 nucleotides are TGTGCCAGCAGTCCCTCTTTGGGGCATGGCTACACCTTC.

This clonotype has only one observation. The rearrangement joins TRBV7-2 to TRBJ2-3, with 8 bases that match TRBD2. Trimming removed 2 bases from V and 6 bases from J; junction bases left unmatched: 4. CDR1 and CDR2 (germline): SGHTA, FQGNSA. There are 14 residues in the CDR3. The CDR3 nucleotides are TGTGCCAGCAGCTTAACGACTAGCGATGATACGCAGTATTTT. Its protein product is CASSLTTSDDTQYF.

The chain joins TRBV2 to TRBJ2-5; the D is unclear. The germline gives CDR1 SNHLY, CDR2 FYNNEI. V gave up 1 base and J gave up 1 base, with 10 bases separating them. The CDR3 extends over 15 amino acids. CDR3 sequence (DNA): TGTGCCAGCAGTGAAGTCGTCAGCTTCCAAGAGACCCAGTACTTC. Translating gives CASSEVVSFQETQYF.

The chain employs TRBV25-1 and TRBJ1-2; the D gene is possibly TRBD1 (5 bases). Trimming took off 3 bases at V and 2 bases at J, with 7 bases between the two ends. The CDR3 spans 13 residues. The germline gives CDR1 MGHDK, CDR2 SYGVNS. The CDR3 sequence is CASSDGANYGYTF. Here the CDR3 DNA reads TGTGCCAGCAGTGACGGGGCGAACTATGGCTACACCTTC.

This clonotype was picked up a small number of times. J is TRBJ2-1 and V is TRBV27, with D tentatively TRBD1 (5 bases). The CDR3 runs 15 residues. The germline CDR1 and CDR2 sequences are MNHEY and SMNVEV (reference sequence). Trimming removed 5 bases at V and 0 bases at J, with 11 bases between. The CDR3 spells CASSRGQFSYNEQFF. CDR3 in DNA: TGTGCCAGCAGTAGGGGTCAGTTCTCCTACAATGAGCAGTTCTTC.

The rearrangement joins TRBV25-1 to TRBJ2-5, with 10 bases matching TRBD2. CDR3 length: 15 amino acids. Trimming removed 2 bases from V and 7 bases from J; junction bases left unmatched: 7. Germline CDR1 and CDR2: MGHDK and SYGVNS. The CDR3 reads CASSERGLAGVTQYF. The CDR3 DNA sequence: TGTGCCAGCAGTGAAAGGGGGCTAGCGGGAGTGACCCAGTACTTC.

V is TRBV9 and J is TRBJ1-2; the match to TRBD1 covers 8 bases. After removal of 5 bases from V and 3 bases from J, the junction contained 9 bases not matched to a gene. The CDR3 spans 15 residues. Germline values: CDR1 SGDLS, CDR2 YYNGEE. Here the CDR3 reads CASRRGQGRDYGYTF. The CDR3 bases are TGTGCCAGCAGAAGAGGACAGGGTAGGGACTATGGCTACACCTTC.

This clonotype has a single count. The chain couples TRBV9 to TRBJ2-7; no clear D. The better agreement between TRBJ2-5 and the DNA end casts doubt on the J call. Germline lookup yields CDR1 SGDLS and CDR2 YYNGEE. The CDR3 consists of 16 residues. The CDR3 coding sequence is TGTGCCAGCAGCGTAGGCCCGGTTGGATTTATAGAGACCCAGTACTTC. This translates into CASSVGPVGFIETQYF.

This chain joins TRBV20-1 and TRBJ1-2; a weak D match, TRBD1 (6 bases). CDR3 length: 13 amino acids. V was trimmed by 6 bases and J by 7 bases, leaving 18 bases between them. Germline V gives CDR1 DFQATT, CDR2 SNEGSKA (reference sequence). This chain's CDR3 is CSAPVGGRVGYTF. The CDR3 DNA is TGCAGTGCCCCAGTGGGGGGGCGGGTTGGCTACACCTTC.

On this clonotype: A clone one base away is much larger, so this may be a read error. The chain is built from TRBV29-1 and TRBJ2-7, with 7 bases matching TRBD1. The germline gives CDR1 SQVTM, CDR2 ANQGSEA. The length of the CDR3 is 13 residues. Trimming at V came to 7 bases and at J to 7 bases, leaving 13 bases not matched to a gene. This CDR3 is CSGGPQGTNEQYF. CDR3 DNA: TGCAGCGGCGGCCCACAGGGGACCAATGAGCAGTACTTC.

DNA for the CDR3: TGTGCCAGCAGCTTCCATGACCCGGGACTATATCAAGAGACCCAGTACTTC. Encoded protein: CASSFHDPGLYQETQYF. The chain combines TRBV13 with TRBJ2-5; 7 nucleotides match TRBD2. The trim removed 3 bases at V and 2 bases at J, leaving 12 bases unmatched. The CDR3 runs 17 residues. Germline V lookup: CDR1 PRHDT, CDR2 FYEKMQ (reference sequence). Complete variable domain (other parts from reference TRBV13 and TRBJ2-5): AAGVIQSPRHLIKEKRETATLKCYPIPRHDTVYWYQQGPGQDPQFLISFYEKMQSDKGSIPDRFSAQQFSDYHSELNMSSLELGDSALYFCASSFHDPGLYQETQYFGPGTRLLVL.

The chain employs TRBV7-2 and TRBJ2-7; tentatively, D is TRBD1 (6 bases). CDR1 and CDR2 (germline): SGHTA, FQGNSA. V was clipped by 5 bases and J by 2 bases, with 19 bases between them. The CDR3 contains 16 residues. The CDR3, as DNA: TGTGCCAGCAGCCAGACAGGCCCATCTAGACCCTACGAGCAGTACTTC. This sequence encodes CASSQTGPSRPYEQYF.

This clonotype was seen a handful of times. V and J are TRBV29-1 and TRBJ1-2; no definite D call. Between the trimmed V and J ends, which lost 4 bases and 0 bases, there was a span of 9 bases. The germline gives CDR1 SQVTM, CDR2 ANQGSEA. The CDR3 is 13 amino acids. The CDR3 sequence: CSVGERSNYGYTF. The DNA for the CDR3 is TGCAGCGTTGGGGAGAGATCTAACTATGGCTACACCTTC.

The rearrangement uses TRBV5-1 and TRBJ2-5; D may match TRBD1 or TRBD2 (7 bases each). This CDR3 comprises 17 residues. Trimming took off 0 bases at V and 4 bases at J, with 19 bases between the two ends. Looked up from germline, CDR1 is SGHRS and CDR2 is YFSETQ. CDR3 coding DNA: TGCGCCAGCAGCTTGGACCCCCCGGGACAGCGGGGAGAGACCCAGTACTTC. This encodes CASSLDPPGQRGETQYF.

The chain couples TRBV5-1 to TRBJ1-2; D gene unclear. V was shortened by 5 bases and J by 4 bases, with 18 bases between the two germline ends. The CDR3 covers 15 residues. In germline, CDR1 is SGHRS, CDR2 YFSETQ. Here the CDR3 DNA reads TGCGCCAGCAGGCCCTCAGGAATACCTACCTATGGCTACACCTTC. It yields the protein CASRPSGIPTYGYTF. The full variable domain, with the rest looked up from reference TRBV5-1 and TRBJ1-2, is KAGVTQTPRYLIKTRGQQVTLSCSPISGHRSVSWYQQTPGQGLQFLFEYFSETQRNKGNFPGRFSGRQFSNSRSEMNVSTLELGDSALYLCASRPSGIPTYGYTFGSGTRLTVV.

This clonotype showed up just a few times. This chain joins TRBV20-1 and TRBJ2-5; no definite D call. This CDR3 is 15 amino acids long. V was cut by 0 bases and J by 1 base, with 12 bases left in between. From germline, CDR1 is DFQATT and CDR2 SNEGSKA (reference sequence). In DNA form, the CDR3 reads TGCAGTGCTAGAGATCCAGCGTCCTCCCAAGAGACCCAGTACTTC. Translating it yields CSARDPASSQETQYF.

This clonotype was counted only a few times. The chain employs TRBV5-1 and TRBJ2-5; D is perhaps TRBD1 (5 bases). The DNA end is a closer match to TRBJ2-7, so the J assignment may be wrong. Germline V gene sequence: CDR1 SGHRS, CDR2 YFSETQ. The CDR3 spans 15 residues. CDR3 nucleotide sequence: TGCGCCAGCAGACCACACGACAGTTACTCCTACGAGCAGTACTTC. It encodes CASRPHDSYSYEQYF.

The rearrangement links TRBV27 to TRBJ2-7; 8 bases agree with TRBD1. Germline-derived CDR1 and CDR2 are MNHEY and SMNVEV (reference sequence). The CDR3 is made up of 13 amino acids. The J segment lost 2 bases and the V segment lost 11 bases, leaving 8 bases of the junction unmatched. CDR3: CAASRGPTYEQYF. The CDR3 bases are TGTGCCGCCTCCAGGGGGCCGACCTACGAGCAGTACTTC.

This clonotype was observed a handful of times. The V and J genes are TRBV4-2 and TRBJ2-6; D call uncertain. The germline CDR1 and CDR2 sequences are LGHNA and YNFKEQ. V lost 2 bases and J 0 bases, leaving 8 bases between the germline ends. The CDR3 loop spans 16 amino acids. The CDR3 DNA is TGTGCCAGCAGCCAAAAGTGGGACTCTGGGGCCAACGTCCTGACTTTC. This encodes CASSQKWDSGANVLTF.

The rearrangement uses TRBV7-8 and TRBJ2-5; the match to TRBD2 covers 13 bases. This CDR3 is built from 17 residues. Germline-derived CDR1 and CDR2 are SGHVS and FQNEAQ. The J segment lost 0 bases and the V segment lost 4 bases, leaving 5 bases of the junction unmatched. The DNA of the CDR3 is TGTGCCAGCAGCTCGGGACTAGCGGGGCCGTACCAAGAGACCCAGTACTTC. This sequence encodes CASSSGLAGPYQETQYF.

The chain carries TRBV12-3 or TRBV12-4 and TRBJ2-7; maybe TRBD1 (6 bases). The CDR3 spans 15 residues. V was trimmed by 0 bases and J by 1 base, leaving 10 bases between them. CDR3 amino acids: CASSLAGTRSYEQYF. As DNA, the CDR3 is TGTGCCAGCAGTTTAGCCGGGACACGATCCTACGAGCAGTACTTC.

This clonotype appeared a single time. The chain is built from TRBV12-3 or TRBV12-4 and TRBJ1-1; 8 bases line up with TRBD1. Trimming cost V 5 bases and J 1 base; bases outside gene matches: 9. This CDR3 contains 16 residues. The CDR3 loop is CASSPRTGLTNTEAFF. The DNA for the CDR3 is TGTGCCAGCAGTCCGCGGACAGGGCTTACGAACACTGAAGCTTTCTTT.

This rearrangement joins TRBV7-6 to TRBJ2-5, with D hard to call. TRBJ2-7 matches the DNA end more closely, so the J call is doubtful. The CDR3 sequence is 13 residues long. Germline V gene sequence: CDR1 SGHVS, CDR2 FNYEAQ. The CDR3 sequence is CASSGPSRTEQYF. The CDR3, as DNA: TGTGCCAGCAGCGGCCCCTCAAGGACCGAGCAGTACTTC.

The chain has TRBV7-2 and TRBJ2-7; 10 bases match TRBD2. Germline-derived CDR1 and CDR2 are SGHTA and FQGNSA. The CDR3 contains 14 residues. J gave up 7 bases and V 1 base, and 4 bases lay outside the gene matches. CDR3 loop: CASSLVGTSDEQYF. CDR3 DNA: TGTGCCAGCAGCTTAGTGGGGACTAGCGATGAGCAGTACTTC.

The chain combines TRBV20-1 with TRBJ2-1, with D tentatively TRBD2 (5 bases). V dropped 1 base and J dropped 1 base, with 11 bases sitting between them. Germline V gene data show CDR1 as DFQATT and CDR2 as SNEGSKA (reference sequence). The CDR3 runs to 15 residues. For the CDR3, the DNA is TGCAGTGCTAGAGTCACGGCGGGTTCCTACAATGAGCAGTTCTTC. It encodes CSARVTAGSYNEQFF.

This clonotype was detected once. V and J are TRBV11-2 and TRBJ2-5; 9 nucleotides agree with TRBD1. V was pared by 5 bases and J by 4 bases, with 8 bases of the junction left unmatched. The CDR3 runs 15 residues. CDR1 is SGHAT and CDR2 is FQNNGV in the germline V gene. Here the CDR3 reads CASSPPGTGSETQYF. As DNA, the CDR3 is TGTGCCAGCAGCCCCCCCGGGACAGGGTCAGAGACCCAGTACTTC.

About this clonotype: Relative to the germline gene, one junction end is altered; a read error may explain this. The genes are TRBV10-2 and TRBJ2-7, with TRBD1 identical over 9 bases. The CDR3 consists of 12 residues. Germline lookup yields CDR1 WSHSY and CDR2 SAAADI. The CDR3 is CTSSGQGYEQYF. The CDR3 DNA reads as TGCACCAGCAGTGGACAGGGGTACGAGCAGTACTTC.